This T cell receptor beta chain comes out of a study of regulatory T cells in long-lasting Graves disease. Regarding the study as a whole: Exclusively peripheral blood, rather than thyroid tissue, was studied. Persistent disease favored TRBV28, TRBJ1-2 and TRBJ2-5.

On this clonotype itself: What it binds is not known. This could be a read error, since a much larger clone is one nucleotide away.

In germline, CDR1 is MDHEN, CDR2 SYDVKM. CDR3 length: 16 residues. CDR3-region Arm-PCR and iRepertoire HTBI primers produced the TCR beta libraries. From the multiplex PCR reads, TCRdb called clonotypes with MiXCR, one entry per CDR3 protein. The repertoire holds a few hundred thousand distinct CDR3 sequences, with roughly 24% as singletons. Stated time point: persistent/refractory GD, antithyroid drugs over 5 years with positive TRAb. Extracted RNA from PBMCs served as the source of the TCR library. Patients with Graves' disease were diagnosed by American Thyroid Association guidelines. V usage is TRBV28 and J usage is TRBJ2-5, with TRBD2 matching over 7 bases. The sample was peripheral blood mononuclear cells (PBMCs), taken when the disease was refractory, from a patient treated with antithyroid drugs. The sequence derives from a woman in her thirties or forties with Graves disease. The CDR3 reads CASSQDPFSGYETRYF. The DNA for the CDR3 is TGTGCCAGCAGCCAAGACCCTTTTAGCGGGTATGAGACCCGGTACTTC.